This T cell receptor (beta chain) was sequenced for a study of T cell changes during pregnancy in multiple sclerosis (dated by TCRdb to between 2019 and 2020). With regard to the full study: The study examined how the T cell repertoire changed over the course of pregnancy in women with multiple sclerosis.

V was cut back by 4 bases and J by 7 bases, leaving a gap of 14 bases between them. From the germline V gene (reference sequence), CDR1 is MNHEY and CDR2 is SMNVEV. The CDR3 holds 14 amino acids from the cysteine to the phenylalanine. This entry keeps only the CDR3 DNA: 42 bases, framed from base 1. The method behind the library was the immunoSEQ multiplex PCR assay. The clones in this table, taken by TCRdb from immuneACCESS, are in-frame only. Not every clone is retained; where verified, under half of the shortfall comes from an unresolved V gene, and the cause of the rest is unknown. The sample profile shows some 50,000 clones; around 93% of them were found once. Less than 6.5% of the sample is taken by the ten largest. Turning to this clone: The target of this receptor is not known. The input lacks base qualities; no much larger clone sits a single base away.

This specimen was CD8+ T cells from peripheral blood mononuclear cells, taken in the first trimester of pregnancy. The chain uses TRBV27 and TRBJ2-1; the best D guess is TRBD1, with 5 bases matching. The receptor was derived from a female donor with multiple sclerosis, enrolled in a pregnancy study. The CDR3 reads CASSSLLQVNEQFF. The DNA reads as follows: TGTGCCAGCAGTTCTCTTTTACAGGTAAATGAGCAGTTCTTC.